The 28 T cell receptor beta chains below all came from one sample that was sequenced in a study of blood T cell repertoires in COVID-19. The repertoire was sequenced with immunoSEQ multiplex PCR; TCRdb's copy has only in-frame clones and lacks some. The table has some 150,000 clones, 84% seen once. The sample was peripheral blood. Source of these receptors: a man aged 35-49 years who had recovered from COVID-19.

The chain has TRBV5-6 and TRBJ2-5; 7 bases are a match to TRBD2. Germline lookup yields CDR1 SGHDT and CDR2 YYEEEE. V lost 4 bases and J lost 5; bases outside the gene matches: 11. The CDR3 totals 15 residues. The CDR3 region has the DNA TGTGCCAGCAGCCCCCAGGGAGGGCGAAGGGAGACCCAGTACTTC. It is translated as CASSPQGGRRETQYF.

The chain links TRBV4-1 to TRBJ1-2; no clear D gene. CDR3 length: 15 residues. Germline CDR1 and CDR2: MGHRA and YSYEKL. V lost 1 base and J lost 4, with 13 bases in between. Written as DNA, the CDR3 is TGCGCCAGCAGCCAAGGAGATGGCGGCACCTATGGCTACACCTTC. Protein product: CASSQGDGGTYGYTF.

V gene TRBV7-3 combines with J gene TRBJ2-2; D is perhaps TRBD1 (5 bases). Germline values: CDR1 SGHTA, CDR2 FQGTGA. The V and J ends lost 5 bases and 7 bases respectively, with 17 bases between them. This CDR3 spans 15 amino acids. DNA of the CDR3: TGTGCCAGCAGCCCCTCCGCGCAGGGCGTCGGGGAGCTGTTTTTT. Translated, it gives CASSPSAQGVGELFF.

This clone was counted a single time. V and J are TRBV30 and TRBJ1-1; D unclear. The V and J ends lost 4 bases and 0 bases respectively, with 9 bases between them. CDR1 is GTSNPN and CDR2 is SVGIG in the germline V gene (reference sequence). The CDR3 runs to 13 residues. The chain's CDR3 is CAWTWSMNTEAFF. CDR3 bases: TGTGCCTGGACCTGGTCTATGAACACTGAAGCTTTCTTT. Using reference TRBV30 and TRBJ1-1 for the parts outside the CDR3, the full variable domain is SQTIHQWPATLVQPVGSPLSLECTVEGTSNPNLYWYRQAAGRGLQLLFYSVGIGQISSEVPQNLSASRPQDRQFILSSKKLLLSDSGFYLCAWTWSMNTEAFFGQGTRLTVV.

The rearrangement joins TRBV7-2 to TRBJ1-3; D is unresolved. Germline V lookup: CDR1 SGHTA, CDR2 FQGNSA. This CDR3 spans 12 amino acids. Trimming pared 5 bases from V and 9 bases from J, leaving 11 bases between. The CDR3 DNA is TGTGCCAGCAGCCCCACTCTACGCACCATATATTTT. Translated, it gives CASSPTLRTIYF.

The CDR3 loop reads CASSQGRILSYEQYF. CDR3 DNA: TGCGCCAGCAGCCAAGGGCGGATTCTCTCCTACGAGCAGTACTTC. The chain combines TRBV4-3 with TRBJ2-7; D remains unclear. Trimming took 1 base from V and 0 from J, leaving 10 bases between them. This CDR3 contains 15 residues. Germline-derived CDR1 and CDR2 are LGHNA and YSLEER.

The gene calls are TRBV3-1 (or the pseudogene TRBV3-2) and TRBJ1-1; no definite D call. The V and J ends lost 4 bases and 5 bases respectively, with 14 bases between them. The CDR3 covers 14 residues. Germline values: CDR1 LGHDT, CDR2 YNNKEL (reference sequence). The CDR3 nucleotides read TGTGCCAGCAGCCCCAGAGGGCTGGGGACTGAAGCTTTCTTT. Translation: CASSPRGLGTEAFF.

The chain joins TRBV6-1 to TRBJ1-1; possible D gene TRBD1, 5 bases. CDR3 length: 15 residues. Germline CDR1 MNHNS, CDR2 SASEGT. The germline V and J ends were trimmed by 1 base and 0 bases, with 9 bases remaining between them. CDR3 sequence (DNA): TGTGCCAGCAGTGAAGTGCGACAGCTGAACACTGAAGCTTTCTTT. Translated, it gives CASSEVRQLNTEAFF.

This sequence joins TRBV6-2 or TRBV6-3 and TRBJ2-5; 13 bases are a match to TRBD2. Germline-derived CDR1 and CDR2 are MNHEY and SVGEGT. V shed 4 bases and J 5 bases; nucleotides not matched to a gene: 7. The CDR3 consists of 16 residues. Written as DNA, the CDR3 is TGTGCCAGCAGTTTAGGGAAGACTAGCGGGGGGGAGACCCAGTACTTC. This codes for CASSLGKTSGGETQYF.

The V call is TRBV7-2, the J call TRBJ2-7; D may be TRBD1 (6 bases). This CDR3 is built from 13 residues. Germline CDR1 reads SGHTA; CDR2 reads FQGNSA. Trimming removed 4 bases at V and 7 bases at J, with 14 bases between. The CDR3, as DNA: TGTGCCAGCAGCTCGAGACAGGTCAAGGAGCAGTACTTC. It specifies CASSSRQVKEQYF.

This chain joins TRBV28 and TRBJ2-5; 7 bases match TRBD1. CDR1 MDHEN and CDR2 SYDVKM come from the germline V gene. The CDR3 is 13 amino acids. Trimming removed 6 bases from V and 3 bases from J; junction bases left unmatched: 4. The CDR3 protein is CASSTGTEETQYF. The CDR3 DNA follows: TGTGCCAGCAGCACCGGGACAGAAGAGACCCAGTACTTC.

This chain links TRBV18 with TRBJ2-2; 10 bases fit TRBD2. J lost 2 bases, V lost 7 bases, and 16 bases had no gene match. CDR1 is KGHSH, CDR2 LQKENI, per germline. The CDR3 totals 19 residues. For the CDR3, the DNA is TGTGCCAGCTTCGGGACACCCCTGGCTAGCGGGGGCAACACCGGGGAGCTGTTTTTT. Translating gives CASFGTPLASGGNTGELFF.

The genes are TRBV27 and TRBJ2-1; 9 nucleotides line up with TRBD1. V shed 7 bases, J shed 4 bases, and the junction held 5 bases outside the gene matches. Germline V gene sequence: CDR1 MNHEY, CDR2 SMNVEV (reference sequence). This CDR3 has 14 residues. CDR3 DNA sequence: TGTGCCAGCAAGACAGGGGGGGTTTACAATGAGCAGTTCTTC. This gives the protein CASKTGGVYNEQFF.

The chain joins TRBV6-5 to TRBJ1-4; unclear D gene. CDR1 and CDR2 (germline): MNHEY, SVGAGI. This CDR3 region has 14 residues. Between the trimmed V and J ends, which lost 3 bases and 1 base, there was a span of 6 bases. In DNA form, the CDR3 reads TGTGCCAGCAGTTATAGCCAAACTAATGAAAAACTGTTTTTT. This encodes CASSYSQTNEKLFF.

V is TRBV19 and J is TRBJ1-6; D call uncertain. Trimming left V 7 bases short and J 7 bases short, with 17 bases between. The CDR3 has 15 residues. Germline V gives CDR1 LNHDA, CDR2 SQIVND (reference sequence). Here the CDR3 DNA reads TGTGCCAGTACGGGGTACGGTGGATCAAATTCACCCCTCCACTTT. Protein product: CASTGYGGSNSPLHF.

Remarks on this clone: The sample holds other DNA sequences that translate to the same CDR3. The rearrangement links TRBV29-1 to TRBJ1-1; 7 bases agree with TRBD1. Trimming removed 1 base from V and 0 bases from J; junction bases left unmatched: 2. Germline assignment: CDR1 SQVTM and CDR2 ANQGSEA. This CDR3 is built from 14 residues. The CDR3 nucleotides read TGCAGCGTTGAAGGGGGACAGATGAACACTGAAGCTTTCTTT. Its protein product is CSVEGGQMNTEAFF.

The CDR3 DNA is TGTGCCACCAACAGGGGGGGGACTGAAGCTTTCTTT. This gives the protein CATNRGGTEAFF. The chain employs TRBV28 and TRBJ1-1; 8 nucleotides match TRBD1. CDR1 MDHEN and CDR2 SYDVKM come from the germline V gene. J lost 5 bases, V lost 10 bases, and 6 bases had no gene match. The CDR3 loop spans 12 amino acids.

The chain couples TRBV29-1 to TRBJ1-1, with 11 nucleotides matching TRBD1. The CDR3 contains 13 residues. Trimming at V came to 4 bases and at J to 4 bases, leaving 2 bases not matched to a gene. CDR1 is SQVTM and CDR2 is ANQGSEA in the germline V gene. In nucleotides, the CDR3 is TGCAGCGTTGCGGACAGGGGGCGCACTGAAGCTTTCTTT. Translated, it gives CSVADRGRTEAFF.

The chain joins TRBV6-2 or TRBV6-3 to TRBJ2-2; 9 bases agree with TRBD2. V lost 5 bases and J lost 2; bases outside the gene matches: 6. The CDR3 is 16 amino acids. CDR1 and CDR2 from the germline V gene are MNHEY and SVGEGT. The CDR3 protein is CASSKIAGVNTGELFF. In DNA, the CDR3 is TGTGCCAGCAGTAAAATAGCGGGAGTAAACACCGGGGAGCTGTTTTTT.

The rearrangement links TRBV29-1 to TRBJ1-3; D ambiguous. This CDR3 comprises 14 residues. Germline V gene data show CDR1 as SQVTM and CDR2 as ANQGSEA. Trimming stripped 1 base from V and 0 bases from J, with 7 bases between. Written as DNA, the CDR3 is TGCAGCGTTGAAGGTTCGAGCTCTGGAAACACCATATATTTT. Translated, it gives CSVEGSSSGNTIYF.

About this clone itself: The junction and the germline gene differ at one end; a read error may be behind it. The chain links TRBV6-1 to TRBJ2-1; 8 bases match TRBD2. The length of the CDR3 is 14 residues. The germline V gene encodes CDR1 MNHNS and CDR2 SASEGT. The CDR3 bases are TGTGCCAGCAGAGAAGCGGGAGCCGGGAATGAGCAGTTCTTC. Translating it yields CASREAGAGNEQFF.

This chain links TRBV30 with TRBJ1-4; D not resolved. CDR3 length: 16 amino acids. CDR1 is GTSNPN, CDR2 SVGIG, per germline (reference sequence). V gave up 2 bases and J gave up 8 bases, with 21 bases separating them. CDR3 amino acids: CAWSFRRLFPREKLFF. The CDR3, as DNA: TGTGCCTGGAGTTTCCGAAGACTCTTTCCGAGGGAAAAACTGTTTTTT. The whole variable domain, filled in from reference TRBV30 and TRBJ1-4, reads SQTIHQWPATLVQPVGSPLSLECTVEGTSNPNLYWYRQAAGRGLQLLFYSVGIGQISSEVPQNLSASRPQDRQFILSSKKLLLSDSGFYLCAWSFRRLFPREKLFFGSGTQLSVL.

The chain's CDR3 is CASSPGGRPYNEQFF. For the CDR3, the DNA is TGTGCCAGCAGCCCGGGGGGCAGGCCCTACAATGAGCAGTTCTTC. The rearrangement uses TRBV3-1 (or the pseudogene TRBV3-2) and TRBJ2-1, with D possibly being TRBD2 (7 bases). Germline V gene sequence: CDR1 LGHDT, CDR2 YNNKEL (reference sequence). The CDR3 covers 15 residues. The germline V and J ends were trimmed by 4 bases and 2 bases, with 12 bases remaining between them.

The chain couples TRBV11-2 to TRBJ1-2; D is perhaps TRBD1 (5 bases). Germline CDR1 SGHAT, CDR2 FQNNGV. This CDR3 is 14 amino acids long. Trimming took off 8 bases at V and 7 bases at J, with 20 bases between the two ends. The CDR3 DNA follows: TGTGCCAGCGGGGGGGACGGCCTAATTATTGGCTACACCTTC. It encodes CASGGDGLIIGYTF.

The DNA of the CDR3 is TGTGCCAGCAGCCTACAGGGCAGTGTTGTCTATGGCTACACCTTC. Protein sequence: CASSLQGSVVYGYTF. This chain joins TRBV11-3 and TRBJ1-2; a possible D gene is TRBD1 (6 bases). The CDR3 is 15 amino acids. V shed 5 bases and J shed 4 bases, with 17 bases lying between them. Per germline, CDR1 SGHNT and CDR2 YENEEA.

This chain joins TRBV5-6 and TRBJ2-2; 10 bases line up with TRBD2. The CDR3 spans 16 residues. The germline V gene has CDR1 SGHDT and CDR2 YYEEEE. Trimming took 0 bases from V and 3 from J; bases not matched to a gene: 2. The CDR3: CASSLGLAGDTGELFF. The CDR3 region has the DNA TGTGCCAGCAGCTTGGGGCTAGCGGGAGACACCGGGGAGCTGTTTTTT.

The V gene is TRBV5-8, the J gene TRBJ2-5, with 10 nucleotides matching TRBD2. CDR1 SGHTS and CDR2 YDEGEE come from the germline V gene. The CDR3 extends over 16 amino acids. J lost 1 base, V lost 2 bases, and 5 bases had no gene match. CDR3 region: CASSLGLAGAQETQYF. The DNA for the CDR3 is TGTGCCAGCAGCTTAGGGCTAGCGGGAGCCCAAGAGACCCAGTACTTC.

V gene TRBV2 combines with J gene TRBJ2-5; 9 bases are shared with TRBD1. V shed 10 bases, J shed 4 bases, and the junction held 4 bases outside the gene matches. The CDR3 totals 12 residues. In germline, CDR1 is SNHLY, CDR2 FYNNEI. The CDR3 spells CAKKTGGETQYF. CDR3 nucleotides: TGTGCCAAAAAGACAGGGGGAGAGACCCAGTACTTC. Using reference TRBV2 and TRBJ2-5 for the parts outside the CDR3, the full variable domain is EPEVTQTPSHQVTQMGQEVILRCVPISNHLYFYWYRQILGQKVEFLVSFYNNEISEKSEIFDDQFSVERPDGSNFTLKIRSTKLEDSAMYFCAKKTGGETQYFGPGTRLLVL.